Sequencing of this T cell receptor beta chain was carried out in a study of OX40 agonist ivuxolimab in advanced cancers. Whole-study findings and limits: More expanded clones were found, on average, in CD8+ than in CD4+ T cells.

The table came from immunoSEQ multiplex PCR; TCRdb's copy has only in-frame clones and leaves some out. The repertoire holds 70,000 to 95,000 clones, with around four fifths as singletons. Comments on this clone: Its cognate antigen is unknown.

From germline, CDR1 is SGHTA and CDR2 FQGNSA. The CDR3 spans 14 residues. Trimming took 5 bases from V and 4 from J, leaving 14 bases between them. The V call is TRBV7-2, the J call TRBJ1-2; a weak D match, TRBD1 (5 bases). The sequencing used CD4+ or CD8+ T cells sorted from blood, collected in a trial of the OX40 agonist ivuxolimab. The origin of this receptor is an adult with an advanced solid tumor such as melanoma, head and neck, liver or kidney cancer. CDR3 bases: TGTGCCAGCAGCCCAGGGTGGTCCTCCTATGGCTACACCTTC. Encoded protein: CASSPGWSSYGYTF.